This record covers a single TCR beta chain. No antigen is known for it. This record belongs to a study of T cell responses to AZD1222 COVID-19 vaccine. TCRdb's copy holds only in-frame clones and misses some; the assay was immunoSEQ multiplex PCR. The sample comprises under 200,000 clones, more than 75% of which are singletons, and 0.99% rests with the top ten. This CDR3 is 16 amino acids long. Looked up from germline, CDR1 is SGDLS and CDR2 is YYNGEE. After removal of 4 bases from V and 2 bases from J, the junction contained 9 bases not matched to a gene. Study conclusions and caveats: Only a handful of individuals given AZD1222 were seropositive at baseline. Clonal diversity may have been underestimated, and the donors were mostly white British, with more females than males. Dominant CD4 TCR responses targeted spike regions 160-218 and 743-854.

The chain uses TRBV9 and TRBJ2-3, with 8 bases identical to TRBD2. The receptor comes from an adult in good health. Sequencing was performed on peripheral blood, taken on day 0 of AZD1222 vaccination. The CDR3 loop reads CASSLPLAGHTDTQYF. CDR3 coding DNA: TGTGCCAGCAGCTTACCCTTAGCGGGGCACACAGATACGCAGTATTTT.